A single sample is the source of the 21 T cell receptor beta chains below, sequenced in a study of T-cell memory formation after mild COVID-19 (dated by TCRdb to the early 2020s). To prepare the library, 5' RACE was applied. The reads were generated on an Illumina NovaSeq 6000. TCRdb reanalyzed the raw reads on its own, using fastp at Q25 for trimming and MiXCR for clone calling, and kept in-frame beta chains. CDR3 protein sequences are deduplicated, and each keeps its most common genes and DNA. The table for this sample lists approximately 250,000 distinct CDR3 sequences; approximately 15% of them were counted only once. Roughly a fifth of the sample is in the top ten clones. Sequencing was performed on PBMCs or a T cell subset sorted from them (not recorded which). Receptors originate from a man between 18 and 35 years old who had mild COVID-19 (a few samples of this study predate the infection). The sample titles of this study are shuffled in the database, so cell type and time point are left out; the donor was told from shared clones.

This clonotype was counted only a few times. CDR3 bases: TGCGCCAGCAGCCAAGGACAACGAGGGCAGTACGTC. It translates to CASSQGQRGQYV. The chain recombines TRBV4-3 with TRBJ2-7; D remains ambiguous. CDR3 length equals 12 residues. Germline-derived CDR1 and CDR2 are LGHNA and YSLEER. Trimming removed 1 base at V and 9 bases at J, with 10 bases between.

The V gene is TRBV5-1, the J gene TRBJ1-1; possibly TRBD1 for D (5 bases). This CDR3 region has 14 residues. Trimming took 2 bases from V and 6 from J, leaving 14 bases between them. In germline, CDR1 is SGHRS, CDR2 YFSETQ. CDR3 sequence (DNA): TGCGCCAGCAGCTTCTTTTTGGGGGACCCTGAAGCTTTCTTT. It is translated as CASSFFLGDPEAFF. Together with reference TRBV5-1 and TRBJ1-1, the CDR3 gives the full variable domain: KAGVTQTPRYLIKTRGQQVTLSCSPISGHRSVSWYQQTPGQGLQFLFEYFSETQRNKGNFPGRFSGRQFSNSRSEMNVSTLELGDSALYLCASSFFLGDPEAFFGQGTRLTVV.

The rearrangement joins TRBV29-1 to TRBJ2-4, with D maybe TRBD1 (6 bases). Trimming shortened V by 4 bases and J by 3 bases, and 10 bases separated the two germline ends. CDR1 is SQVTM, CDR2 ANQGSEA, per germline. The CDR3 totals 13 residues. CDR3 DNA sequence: TGCAGCGTTGGACAGGCCGACAAAAACATTCAGTACTTC. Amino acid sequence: CSVGQADKNIQYF.

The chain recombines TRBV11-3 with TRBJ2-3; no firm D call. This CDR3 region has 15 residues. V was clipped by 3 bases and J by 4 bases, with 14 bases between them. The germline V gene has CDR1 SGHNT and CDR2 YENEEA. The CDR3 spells CASSLSERTADTQYF. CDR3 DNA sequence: TGTGCCAGCAGCTTGTCCGAGAGGACGGCAGATACGCAGTATTTT.

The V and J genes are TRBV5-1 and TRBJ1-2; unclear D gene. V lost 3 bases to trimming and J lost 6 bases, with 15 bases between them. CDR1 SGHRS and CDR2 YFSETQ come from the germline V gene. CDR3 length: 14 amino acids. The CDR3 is CASSSSRVSDGYTF. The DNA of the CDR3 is TGCGCCAGCAGCTCGTCTAGAGTTTCGGATGGCTACACCTTC.

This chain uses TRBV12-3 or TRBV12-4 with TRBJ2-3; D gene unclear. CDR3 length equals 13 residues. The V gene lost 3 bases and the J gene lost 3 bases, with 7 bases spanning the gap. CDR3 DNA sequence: TGTGCCAGCAGTTTTGGTTGGACAGATACGCAGTATTTT. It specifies CASSFGWTDTQYF.

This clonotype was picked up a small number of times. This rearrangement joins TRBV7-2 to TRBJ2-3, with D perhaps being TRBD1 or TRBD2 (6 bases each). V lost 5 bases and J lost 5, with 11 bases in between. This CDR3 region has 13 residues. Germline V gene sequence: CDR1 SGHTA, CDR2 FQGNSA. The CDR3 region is CASSPGGGDTQYF. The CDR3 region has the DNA TGTGCCAGCAGCCCCGGGGGCGGAGATACGCAGTATTTT.

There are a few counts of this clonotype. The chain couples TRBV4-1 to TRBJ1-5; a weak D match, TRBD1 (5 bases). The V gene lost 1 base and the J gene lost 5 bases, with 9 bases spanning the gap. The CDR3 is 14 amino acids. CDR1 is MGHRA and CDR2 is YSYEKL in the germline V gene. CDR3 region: CASSQGAGYQPQHF. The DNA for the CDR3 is TGCGCCAGCAGCCAAGGGGCAGGGTATCAGCCCCAGCATTTT.

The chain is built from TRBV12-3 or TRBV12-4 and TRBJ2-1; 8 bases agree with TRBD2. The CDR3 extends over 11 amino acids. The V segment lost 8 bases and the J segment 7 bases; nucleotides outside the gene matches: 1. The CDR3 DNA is TGTGCCAGCGGCGGGGGGAATGAGCAGTTCTTC. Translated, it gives CASGGGNEQFF.

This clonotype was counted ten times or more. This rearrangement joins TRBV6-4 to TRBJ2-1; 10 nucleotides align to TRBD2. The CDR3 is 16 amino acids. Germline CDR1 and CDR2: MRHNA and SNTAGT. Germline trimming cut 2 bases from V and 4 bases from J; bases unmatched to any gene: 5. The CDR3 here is CASSDGSGGSYNEQFF. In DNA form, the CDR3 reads TGTGCCAGCAGTGACGGTAGCGGGGGGTCGTACAATGAGCAGTTCTTC.

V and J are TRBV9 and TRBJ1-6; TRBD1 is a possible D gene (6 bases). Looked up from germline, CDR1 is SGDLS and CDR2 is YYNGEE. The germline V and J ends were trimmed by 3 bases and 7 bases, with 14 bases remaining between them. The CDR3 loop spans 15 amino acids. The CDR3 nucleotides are TGTGCCAGCAGCGGAGGGGGGGGCTCGAATTCACCCCTCCACTTT. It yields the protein CASSGGGGSNSPLHF.

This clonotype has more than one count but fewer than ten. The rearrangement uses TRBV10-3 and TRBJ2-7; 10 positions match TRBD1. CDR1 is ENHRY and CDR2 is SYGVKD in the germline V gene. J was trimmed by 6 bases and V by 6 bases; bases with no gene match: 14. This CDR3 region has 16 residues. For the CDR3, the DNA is TGTGCCATCAGCCGGCCCACCGGGACAGGGGTTTTCGAGCAGTACTTC. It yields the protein CAISRPTGTGVFEQYF.

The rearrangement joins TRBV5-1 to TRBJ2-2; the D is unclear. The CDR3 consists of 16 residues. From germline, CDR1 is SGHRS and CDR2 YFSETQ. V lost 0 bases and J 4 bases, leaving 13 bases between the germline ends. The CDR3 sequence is CASSLAGGYPTGELFF. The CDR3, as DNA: TGCGCCAGCAGCTTGGCTGGTGGCTACCCCACCGGGGAGCTGTTTTTT.

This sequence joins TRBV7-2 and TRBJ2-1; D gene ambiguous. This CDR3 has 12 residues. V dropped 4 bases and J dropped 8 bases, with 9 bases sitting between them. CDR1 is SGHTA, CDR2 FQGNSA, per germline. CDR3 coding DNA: TGTGCCAGCAGCTCTAGTGGGTATGAGCAGTTCTTC. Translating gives CASSSSGYEQFF.

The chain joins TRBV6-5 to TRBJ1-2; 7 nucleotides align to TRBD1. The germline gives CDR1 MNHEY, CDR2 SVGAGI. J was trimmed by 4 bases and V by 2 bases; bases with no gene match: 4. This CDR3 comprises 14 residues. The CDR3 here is CASSYLPGGYGYTF. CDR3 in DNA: TGTGCCAGCAGTTACCTGCCAGGGGGCTATGGCTACACCTTC.

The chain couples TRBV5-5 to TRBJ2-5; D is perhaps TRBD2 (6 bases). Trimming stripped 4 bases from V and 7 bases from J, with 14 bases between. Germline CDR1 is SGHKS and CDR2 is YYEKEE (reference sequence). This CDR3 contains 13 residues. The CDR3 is CASSPGGTWTQYF. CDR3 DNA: TGTGCCAGCAGCCCCGGGGGAACGTGGACCCAGTACTTC.

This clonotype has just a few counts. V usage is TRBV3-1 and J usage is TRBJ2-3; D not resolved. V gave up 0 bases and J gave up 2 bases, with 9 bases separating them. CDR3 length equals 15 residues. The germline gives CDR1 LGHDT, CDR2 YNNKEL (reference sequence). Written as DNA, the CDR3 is TGTGCCAGCAGCCAAGAGGTTGGGGTCACAGATACGCAGTATTTT. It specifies CASSQEVGVTDTQYF.

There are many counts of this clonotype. The CDR3 DNA sequence: TGCGCCAGCAGCTTGGTAGCTGCGGGAAACATTCAGTACTTC. As protein: CASSLVAAGNIQYF. The V gene is TRBV5-1, the J gene TRBJ2-4, with TRBD2 as a possible D gene (5 bases). The CDR3 totals 14 residues. V shed 0 bases and J shed 6 bases, with 10 bases lying between them. Germline CDR1 and CDR2: SGHRS and YFSETQ.

The CDR3 reads CASMLGGAGNEQFF. CDR3 coding DNA: TGCGCCAGCATGCTAGGGGGCGCGGGCAATGAGCAGTTCTTC. The J gene is TRBJ2-1, the V gene TRBV5-1; 7 bases align to TRBD1. Germline CDR1 is SGHRS and CDR2 is YFSETQ. The CDR3 spans 14 residues. The V and J ends lost 6 bases and 6 bases, in that order; junction bases with no gene match: 9.

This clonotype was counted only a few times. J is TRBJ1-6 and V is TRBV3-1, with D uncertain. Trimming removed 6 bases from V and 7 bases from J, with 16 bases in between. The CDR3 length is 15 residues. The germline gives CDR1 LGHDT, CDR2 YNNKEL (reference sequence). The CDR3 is CASRGWAGKNSPLHF. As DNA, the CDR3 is TGTGCCAGCAGGGGGTGGGCAGGAAAGAATTCACCCCTCCACTTT.

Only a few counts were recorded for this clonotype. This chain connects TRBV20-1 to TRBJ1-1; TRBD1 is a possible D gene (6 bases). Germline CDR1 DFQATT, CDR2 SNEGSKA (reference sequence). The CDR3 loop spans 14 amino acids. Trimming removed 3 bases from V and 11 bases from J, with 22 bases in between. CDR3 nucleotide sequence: TGCAGTGCTAGTCGGACTCTCAAGACAGGAGGGGCTTTCTTT. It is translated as CSASRTLKTGGAFF.